These 24 T cell receptor beta chains originate from one sample sequenced in a study of blood T cell repertoires in COVID-19. TCRdb's table, derived via immunoSEQ multiplex PCR, lists solely in-frame clones and lacks some. The profile shows approximately 140,000 clones, 88% of them singletons. Sequenced sample: peripheral blood. These receptors were taken from a middle-aged man with active or convalescent COVID-19.

This rearrangement joins TRBV7-9 to TRBJ2-5, with 8 bases lining up with TRBD2. The CDR3 is made up of 14 amino acids. V lost 3 bases to trimming and J lost 4 bases; unmatched junction nucleotides: 4. CDR1 and CDR2 (germline): SEHNR, FQNEAQ (reference sequence). Here the CDR3 reads CASSFTGGRETQYF. The CDR3 coding sequence is TGTGCCAGCAGCTTTACGGGAGGGCGAGAGACCCAGTACTTC.

The CDR3 is CASSQGLASYEQYF. In DNA, the CDR3 is TGTGCCAGCAGCCAAGGACTAGCATCCTACGAGCAGTACTTC. The rearrangement links TRBV3-1 (or the pseudogene TRBV3-2) to TRBJ2-7; 7 nucleotides align to TRBD2. V dropped 1 base and J dropped 1; count of bases not matched to a gene: 1. Germline V gene lookup returns CDR1 LGHDT and CDR2 YNNKEL (reference sequence). This CDR3 spans 14 amino acids.

In this sample, this clone turned up a few times. The chain couples TRBV6-5 to TRBJ2-7; D perhaps matches TRBD1 (6 bases). Germline lookup yields CDR1 MNHEY and CDR2 SVGAGI. The CDR3 has 15 residues. Trimming stripped 6 bases from V and 3 bases from J, with 18 bases between. The CDR3 coding sequence is TGTGCCAGCAGCTCCGGGACACCAAAGAACTACGAGCAGTACTTC. Translation: CASSSGTPKNYEQYF.

The gene calls are TRBV3-1 (or the pseudogene TRBV3-2) and TRBJ1-4; D gene ambiguous. The CDR3 consists of 14 residues. Germline V gene sequence: CDR1 LGHDT, CDR2 YNNKEL (reference sequence). Trimming shortened V by 8 bases and J by 3 bases, and 13 bases separated the two germline ends. DNA of the CDR3: TGTGCCAGCCAAGGCCGGGTTGCTAATGAAAAACTGTTTTTT. Amino acid sequence: CASQGRVANEKLFF.

The chain recombines TRBV9 with TRBJ2-1, with a possible D match to TRBD1 (5 bases). Germline-derived CDR1 and CDR2 are SGDLS and YYNGEE. The CDR3 consists of 15 residues. The ends were cut back, 3 bases at V and 2 bases at J, with 12 bases in the middle. The CDR3 sequence is CASSASQGTYNEQFF. The CDR3 DNA is TGTGCCAGCAGCGCTTCTCAGGGAACCTACAATGAGCAGTTCTTC.

This CDR3 is CASSAGRYNEQFF. The DNA of the CDR3 is TGTGCCAGCAGCGCGGGACGATACAATGAGCAGTTCTTC. This rearrangement joins TRBV6-5 to TRBJ2-1; D possibly corresponds to TRBD2 (6 bases). V was clipped by 6 bases and J by 4 bases, with 10 bases between them. CDR3 length equals 13 residues. The V gene's germline CDR1 is MNHEY and CDR2 SVGAGI.

The count of this clone is one. V is TRBV24-1 and J is TRBJ2-5, with D perhaps TRBD1 (5 bases). The CDR3 is 14 amino acids. The V end was cut by 7 bases, the J end by 3 bases, with 14 bases between. In germline, CDR1 is KGHDR, CDR2 SFDVKD. CDR3 in DNA: TGTGCCACCAGACAGGACGGAAGGGAAGAGACCCAGTACTTC. Protein: CATRQDGREETQYF.

The chain combines TRBV19 with TRBJ2-2; TRBD1 matches 11 bases. Germline V lookup: CDR1 LNHDA, CDR2 SQIVND (reference sequence). CDR3 length equals 15 residues. V trimming: 7 bases; J trimming: 7 bases; junction bases outside the gene matches: 8. The CDR3: CASTSDRGRDGELFF. In nucleotides, the CDR3 is TGTGCCAGTACCTCGGACAGGGGGCGCGACGGGGAGCTGTTTTTT.

This rearrangement joins TRBV5-5 to TRBJ1-2; no definite D call. This CDR3 has 15 residues. In germline, CDR1 is SGHKS, CDR2 YYEKEE (reference sequence). V was pared by 0 bases and J by 5 bases, with 14 bases between. CDR3 amino acids: CASSLGGGGKYGYTF. CDR3 bases: TGTGCCAGCAGCTTGGGAGGAGGAGGAAAGTATGGCTACACCTTC.

The gene calls are TRBV3-1 (or the pseudogene TRBV3-2) and TRBJ2-7; D uncertain. The CDR3 runs 13 residues. Per the germline V gene, CDR1 is LGHDT and CDR2 is YNNKEL (reference sequence). V was clipped by 1 base and J by 1 base, with 5 bases between them. In DNA form, the CDR3 reads TGTGCCAGCAGCCAAGTACAGTCCTACGAGCAGTACTTC. Encoded protein: CASSQVQSYEQYF.

The chain links TRBV2 to TRBJ1-2, with a tentative D call TRBD1 (5 bases). With 3 bases removed from V and 4 bases from J, the gap between germline ends came to 6 bases. This CDR3 contains 12 residues. Germline V gene data show CDR1 as SNHLY and CDR2 as FYNNEI. Here the CDR3 DNA reads TGTGCCAGCAGTGAGGGGGGCTATGGCTACACCTTC. Encoded protein: CASSEGGYGYTF.

The J gene is TRBJ1-1, the V gene TRBV9; D is undetermined. V shed 4 bases and J shed 5 bases, with 15 bases lying between them. The CDR3 covers 14 residues. Germline loops: CDR1 SGDLS, CDR2 YYNGEE. The CDR3 nucleotides are TGTGCCAGCAGCCTAAATGATGTGTGGACTGAAGCTTTCTTT. The encoded protein is CASSLNDVWTEAFF.

The chain employs TRBV28 and TRBJ2-7; TRBD1 matches at 9 bases. This CDR3 has 14 residues. Germline trimming cut 3 bases from V and 5 bases from J; bases unmatched to any gene: 5. The V gene's germline CDR1 is MDHEN and CDR2 SYDVKM. The CDR3 DNA reads TGTGCCAGCAGTTTCGGACAGGGGATTAACGAGCAGTACTTC. Its protein product is CASSFGQGINEQYF.

V and J are TRBV3-1 (or the pseudogene TRBV3-2) and TRBJ2-1; 12 positions agree with TRBD2. The trim removed 1 base at V and 8 bases at J, leaving 3 bases unmatched. CDR1 and CDR2 (germline): LGHDT, YNNKEL (reference sequence). CDR3 length: 15 residues. Here the CDR3 reads CASSQAASGRDEQFF. DNA of the CDR3: TGTGCCAGCAGCCAAGCCGCTAGCGGGAGGGATGAGCAGTTCTTC.

The chain recombines TRBV27 with TRBJ2-7; D unclear. This CDR3 comprises 14 residues. Trimming left V 3 bases short and J 1 base short, with 10 bases between. Per germline, CDR1 MNHEY and CDR2 SMNVEV (reference sequence). The CDR3 loop reads CASSLSYGSYEQYF. CDR3 bases: TGTGCCAGCAGTTTGTCCTACGGTTCCTACGAGCAGTACTTC.

The chain uses TRBV9 and TRBJ2-7, with 11 bases that match TRBD1. CDR3 length: 15 residues. Per germline, CDR1 SGDLS and CDR2 YYNGEE. The J segment lost 2 bases and the V segment lost 5 bases, leaving 6 bases of the junction unmatched. CDR3 loop: CASRLGQGDPYEQYF. The CDR3 DNA reads TGTGCCAGCAGATTGGGACAGGGGGACCCCTACGAGCAGTACTTC.

V gene TRBV28 combines with J gene TRBJ1-1; D is ambiguous. Trimming pared 6 bases from V and 10 bases from J, leaving 18 bases between. The CDR3 spans 13 residues. CDR1 and CDR2 from the germline V gene are MDHEN and SYDVKM. This CDR3 reads CASSTETWSGAFF. The CDR3, as DNA: TGTGCCAGCAGCACCGAGACCTGGAGCGGAGCTTTCTTT.

DNA for the CDR3: TGTGCCAGCAGCCTTAGCGGGACCGCGACAGATACGCAGTATTTT. Protein: CASSLSGTATDTQYF. The V and J genes are TRBV7-2 and TRBJ2-3, with 8 bases identical to TRBD2. Losses at the gene ends were 5 bases for V and 3 bases for J; bases not matched to a gene: 7. The CDR3 is made up of 15 amino acids. The germline gives CDR1 SGHTA, CDR2 FQGNSA.

The chain is built from TRBV30 and TRBJ2-3, with 9 nucleotides matching TRBD2. The CDR3 spans 15 residues. Per the germline V gene, CDR1 is GTSNPN and CDR2 is SVGIG (reference sequence). V lost 1 base to trimming and J lost 0 bases; unmatched junction nucleotides: 2. DNA for the CDR3: TGTGCCTGGAGTGGGCTAGCGGGAAGCACAGATACGCAGTATTTT. Protein: CAWSGLAGSTDTQYF. The full variable domain, its missing parts supplied by reference TRBV30 and TRBJ2-3, is SQTIHQWPATLVQPVGSPLSLECTVEGTSNPNLYWYRQAAGRGLQLLFYSVGIGQISSEVPQNLSASRPQDRQFILSSKKLLLSDSGFYLCAWSGLAGSTDTQYFGPGTRLTVL.

The V gene is TRBV10-2, the J gene TRBJ2-1; 9 nucleotides agree with TRBD2. The CDR3 has 14 residues. V shed 4 bases and J 3 bases; nucleotides not matched to a gene: 1. Germline CDR1 reads WSHSY; CDR2 reads SAAADI. CDR3: CASSASGDYNEQFF. The CDR3 nucleotides read TGCGCCAGCAGTGCTAGCGGGGACTACAATGAGCAGTTCTTC.

CDR3 DNA sequence: TGTGCCAGCAGCCAAAAGACGGGGATGAGCACCGGGGAGCTGTTTTTT. It yields the protein CASSQKTGMSTGELFF. The chain joins TRBV14 to TRBJ2-2; a weak D match, TRBD2 (5 bases). CDR3 size: 16 residues. V was shortened by 2 bases and J by 4 bases, with 14 bases between the two germline ends. Germline assignment: CDR1 SGHDN and CDR2 FVKESK.

This sequence joins TRBV19 and TRBJ2-7; D not resolved. The germline V gene has CDR1 LNHDA and CDR2 SQIVND (reference sequence). V was clipped by 4 bases and J by 1 base, with 8 bases between them. This CDR3 contains 13 residues. The CDR3 DNA is TGTGCCAGTAGTAAAGCCCCTTCCTACGAGCAGTACTTC. Translating it yields CASSKAPSYEQYF.

The chain couples TRBV7-9 to TRBJ2-7; 7 positions match TRBD1. Germline assignment: CDR1 SEHNR and CDR2 FQNEAQ (reference sequence). CDR3 length: 13 amino acids. With 6 bases clipped from V and 6 bases from J, the junction kept 8 bases outside the gene matches. CDR3 coding DNA: TGTGCCAGCAGTGAGGGAACAGGGGTCGAGCAGTACTTC. It specifies CASSEGTGVEQYF.

The chain carries TRBV5-6 and TRBJ2-7; 9 nucleotides align to TRBD2. CDR1 and CDR2 from the germline V gene are SGHDT and YYEEEE. The CDR3 has 14 amino acids. V lost 2 bases and J lost 3; bases outside the gene matches: 3. CDR3 DNA: TGTGCCAGCAGCTTTGCGGGAGGGTTCTACGAGCAGTACTTC. Protein sequence: CASSFAGGFYEQYF.